This T cell receptor beta chain was profiled in a study of blood T cell repertoires in COVID-19. Across the study: Spain, Italy and the United States supplied samples that represented acute and convalescent COVID-19. Sources were T cells, B-cell-depleted T cells, or PBMCs; the material itself was cDNA or gDNA.

Data came from immunoSEQ multiplex PCR; TCRdb stores just in-frame clones and leaves some out. The sample carries 200,000 to 250,000 clones, approximately 87% recorded once. The clonotype originates from a man in his sixties with acute or convalescent COVID-19. The material sequenced was peripheral blood.

CDR3 coding DNA: TGTGCCAGCAGCCAAGGAGCAGGGCGGTACGGCTACACCTTC. Its protein product is CASSQGAGRYGYTF. V is TRBV4-2 and J is TRBJ1-2; weak D call: TRBD1 (5 bases). Germline CDR1 is LGHNA and CDR2 is YNFKEQ. The CDR3 is made up of 14 amino acids. The V gene lost 1 base and the J gene lost 8 bases, with 14 bases spanning the gap.